Only one count was recorded for the clone carrying this TCR beta chain. The V segment lost 3 bases and the J segment 5 bases; nucleotides outside the gene matches: 4. Germline values: CDR1 MNHEY, CDR2 SVGAGI. The CDR3 runs 15 residues. This specimen belongs to a study of blood T cell repertoires in COVID-19. Study overall: Italy, Spain and the United States were the sources of the convalescent and acute COVID-19 samples.

Methods used by the authors: Estimation of nucleated cell counts relied on the amplification of reference gene primers. Profiled with immunoSEQ multiplex PCR; TCRdb holds only in-frame clones, not every one. V and J calls and clone size follow that table, whereas D and trimming were derived from the DNA. The table records fewer than 95,000 clones, 88% of them present only once. The chain joins TRBV6-5 to TRBJ2-3; 11 bases align to TRBD2. What was sequenced was peripheral blood. The receptor was isolated from a man between 60 and 75 years old with acute or convalescent COVID-19. The CDR3 DNA is TGTGCCAGCAGTTATAGCGGGGGGGGAAAAGATACGCAGTATTTT. This sequence encodes CASSYSGGGKDTQYF.